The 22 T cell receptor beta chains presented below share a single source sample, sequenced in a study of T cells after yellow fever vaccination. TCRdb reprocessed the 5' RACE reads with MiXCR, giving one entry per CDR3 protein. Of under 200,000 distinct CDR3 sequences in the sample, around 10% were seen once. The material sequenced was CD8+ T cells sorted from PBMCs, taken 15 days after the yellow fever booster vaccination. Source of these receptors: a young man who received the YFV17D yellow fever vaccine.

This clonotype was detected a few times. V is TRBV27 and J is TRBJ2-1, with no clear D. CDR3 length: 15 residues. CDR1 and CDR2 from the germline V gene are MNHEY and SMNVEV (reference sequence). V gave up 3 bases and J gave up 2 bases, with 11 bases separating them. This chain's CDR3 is CASSFSDPTYNEQFF. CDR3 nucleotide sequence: TGTGCCAGCAGTTTTTCGGACCCAACCTACAATGAGCAGTTCTTC.

CDR3 coding DNA: TGTGCCAGCAGTGCGAACCCAAAGAATCAGCCCCAGCATTTT. This codes for CASSANPKNQPQHF. V gene TRBV12-3 or TRBV12-4 combines with J gene TRBJ1-5; the D is unclear. Trimming shortened V by 5 bases and J by 4 bases, and 12 bases separated the two germline ends. CDR3 size: 14 residues.

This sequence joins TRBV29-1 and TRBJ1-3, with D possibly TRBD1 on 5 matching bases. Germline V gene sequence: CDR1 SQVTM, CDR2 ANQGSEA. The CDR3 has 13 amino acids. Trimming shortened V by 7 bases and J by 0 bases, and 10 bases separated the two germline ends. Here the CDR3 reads CSARGSSGNTIYF. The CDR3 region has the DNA TGCAGCGCGCGGGGGAGCTCTGGAAACACCATATATTTT.

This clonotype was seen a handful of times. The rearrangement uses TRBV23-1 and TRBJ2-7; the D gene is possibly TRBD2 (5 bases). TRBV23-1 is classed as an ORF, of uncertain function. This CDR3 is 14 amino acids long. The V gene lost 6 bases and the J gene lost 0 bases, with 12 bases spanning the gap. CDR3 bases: TGCGCCAGCAGCCCGGAGGACCTCTCCTACGAGCAGTACGTC. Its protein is CASSPEDLSYEQYV.

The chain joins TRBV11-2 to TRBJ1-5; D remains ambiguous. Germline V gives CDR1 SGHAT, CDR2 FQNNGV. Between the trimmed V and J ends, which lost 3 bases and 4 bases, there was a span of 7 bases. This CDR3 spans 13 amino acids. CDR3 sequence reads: CASSLFANQPQHF. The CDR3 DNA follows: TGTGCCAGCAGCTTGTTCGCTAATCAGCCCCAGCATTTT.

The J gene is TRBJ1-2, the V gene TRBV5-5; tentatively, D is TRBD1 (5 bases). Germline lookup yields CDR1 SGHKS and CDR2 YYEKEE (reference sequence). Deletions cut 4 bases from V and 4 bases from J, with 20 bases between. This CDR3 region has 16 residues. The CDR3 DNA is TGTGCCAGCAGCCAGGGAGGAGGCATGATACCCTATGGCTACACCTTC. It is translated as CASSQGGGMIPYGYTF.

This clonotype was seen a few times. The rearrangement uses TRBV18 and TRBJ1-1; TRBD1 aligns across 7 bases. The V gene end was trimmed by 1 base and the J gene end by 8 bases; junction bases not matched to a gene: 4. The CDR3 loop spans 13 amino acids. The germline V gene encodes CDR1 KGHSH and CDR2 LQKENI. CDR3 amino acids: CASSPRDSLEAFF. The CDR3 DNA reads TGTGCCAGCTCACCACGGGACAGCCTAGAAGCTTTCTTT.

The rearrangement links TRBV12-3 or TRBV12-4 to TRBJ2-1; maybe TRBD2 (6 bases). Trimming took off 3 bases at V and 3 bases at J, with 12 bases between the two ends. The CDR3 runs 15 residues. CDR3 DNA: TGTGCCAGCAGTTTCCGGGAGACTTTCTACAATGAGCAGTTCTTC. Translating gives CASSFRETFYNEQFF.

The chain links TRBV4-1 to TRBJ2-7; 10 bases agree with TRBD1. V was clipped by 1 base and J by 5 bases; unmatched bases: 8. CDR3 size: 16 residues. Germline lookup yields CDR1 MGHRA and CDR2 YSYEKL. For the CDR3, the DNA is TGCGCCAGCAGCCAAGGGCGGACAGGGGGGCGGAACGAGCAGTACTTC. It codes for CASSQGRTGGRNEQYF.

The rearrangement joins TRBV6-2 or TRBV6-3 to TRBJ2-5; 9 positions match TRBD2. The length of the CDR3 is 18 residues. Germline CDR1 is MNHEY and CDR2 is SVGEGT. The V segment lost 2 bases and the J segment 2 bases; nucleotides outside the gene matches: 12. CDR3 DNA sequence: TGTGCCAGCAGTTACGACGTGTGGCGGGGGGGCCCTCAAGAGACCCAGTACTTC. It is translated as CASSYDVWRGGPQETQYF.

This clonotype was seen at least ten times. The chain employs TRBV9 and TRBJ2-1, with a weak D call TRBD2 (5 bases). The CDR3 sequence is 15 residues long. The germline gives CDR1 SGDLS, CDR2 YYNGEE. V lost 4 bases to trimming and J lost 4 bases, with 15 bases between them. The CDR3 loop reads CASSPGERLYNEQFF. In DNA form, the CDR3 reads TGTGCCAGCAGCCCTGGGGAGCGACTATACAATGAGCAGTTCTTC.

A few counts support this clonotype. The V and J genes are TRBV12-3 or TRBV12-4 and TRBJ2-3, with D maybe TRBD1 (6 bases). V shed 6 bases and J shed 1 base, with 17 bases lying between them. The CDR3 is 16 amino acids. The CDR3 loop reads CASRLGRTDRTDTQYF. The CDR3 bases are TGTGCCAGCAGGTTGGGCAGGACAGATCGCACAGATACGCAGTATTTT.

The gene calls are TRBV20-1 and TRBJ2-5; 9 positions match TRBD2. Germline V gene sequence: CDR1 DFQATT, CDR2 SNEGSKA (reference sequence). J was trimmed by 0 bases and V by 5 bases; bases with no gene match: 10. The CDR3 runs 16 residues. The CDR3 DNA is TGCAGTGCTTGCCCAGGTAGCGGGGGTTACCAAGAGACCCAGTACTTC. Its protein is CSACPGSGGYQETQYF.

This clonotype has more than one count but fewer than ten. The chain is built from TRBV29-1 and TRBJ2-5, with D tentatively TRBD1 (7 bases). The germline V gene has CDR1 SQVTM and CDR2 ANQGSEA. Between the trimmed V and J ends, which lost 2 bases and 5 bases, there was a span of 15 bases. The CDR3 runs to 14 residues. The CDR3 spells CSVEFRQGGETQYF. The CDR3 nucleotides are TGCAGCGTTGAATTCCGACAGGGAGGCGAGACCCAGTACTTC. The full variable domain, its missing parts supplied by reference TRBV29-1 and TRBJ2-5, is SAVISQKPSRDICQRGTSLTIQCQVDSQVTMMFWYRQQPGQSLTLIATANQGSEATYESGFVIDKFPISRPNLTFSTLTVSNMSPEDSSIYLCSVEFRQGGETQYFGPGTRLLVL.

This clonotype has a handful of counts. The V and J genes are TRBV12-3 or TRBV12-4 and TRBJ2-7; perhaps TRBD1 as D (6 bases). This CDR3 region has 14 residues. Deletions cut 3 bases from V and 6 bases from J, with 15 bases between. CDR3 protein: CASSFRGGTSEQYV. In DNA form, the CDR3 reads TGTGCCAGCAGTTTTAGAGGGGGAACTAGCGAGCAGTACGTC.

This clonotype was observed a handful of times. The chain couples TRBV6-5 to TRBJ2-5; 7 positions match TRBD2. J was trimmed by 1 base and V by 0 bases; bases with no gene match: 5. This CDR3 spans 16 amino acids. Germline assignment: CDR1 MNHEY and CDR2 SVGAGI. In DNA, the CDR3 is TGTGCCAGCAGTTACTCGTGGCGGGGGTCCCAAGAGACCCAGTACTTC. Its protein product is CASSYSWRGSQETQYF.

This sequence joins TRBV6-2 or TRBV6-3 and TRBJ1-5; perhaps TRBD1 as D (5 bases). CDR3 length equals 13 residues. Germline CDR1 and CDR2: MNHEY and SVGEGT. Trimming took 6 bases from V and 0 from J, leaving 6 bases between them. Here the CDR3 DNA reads TGTGCCAGCAGACAGGATAGCAATCAGCCCCAGCATTTT. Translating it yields CASRQDSNQPQHF.

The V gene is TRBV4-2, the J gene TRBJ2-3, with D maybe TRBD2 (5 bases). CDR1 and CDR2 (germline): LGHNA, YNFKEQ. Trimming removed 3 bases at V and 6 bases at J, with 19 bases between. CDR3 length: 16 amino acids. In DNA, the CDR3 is TGTGCCAGCAGCCATCCCCGGGATCTTGGGTCGGATACGCAGTATTTT. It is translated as CASSHPRDLGSDTQYF.

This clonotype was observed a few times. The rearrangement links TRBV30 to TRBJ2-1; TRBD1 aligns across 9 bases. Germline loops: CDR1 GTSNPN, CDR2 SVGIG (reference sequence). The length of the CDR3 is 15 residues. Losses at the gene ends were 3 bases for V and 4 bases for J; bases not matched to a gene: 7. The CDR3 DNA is TGTGCCTGGAGGGTCGGGACAGGGAATTACAATGAGCAGTTCTTC. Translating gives CAWRVGTGNYNEQFF.

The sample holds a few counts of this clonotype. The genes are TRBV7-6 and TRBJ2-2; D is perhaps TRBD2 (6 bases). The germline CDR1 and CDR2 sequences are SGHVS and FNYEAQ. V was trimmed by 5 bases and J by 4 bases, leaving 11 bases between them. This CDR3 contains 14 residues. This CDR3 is CASSSTSTTGELFF. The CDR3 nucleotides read TGTGCCAGCAGCAGCACTAGCACCACCGGGGAGCTGTTTTTT. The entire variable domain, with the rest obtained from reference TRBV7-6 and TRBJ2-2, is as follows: GAGVSQSPRYKVTKRGQDVALRCDPISGHVSLYWYRQALGQGPEFLTYFNYEAQQDKSGLPNDRFSAERPEGSISTLTIQRTEQRDSAMYRCASSSTSTTGELFFGEGSRLTVL.

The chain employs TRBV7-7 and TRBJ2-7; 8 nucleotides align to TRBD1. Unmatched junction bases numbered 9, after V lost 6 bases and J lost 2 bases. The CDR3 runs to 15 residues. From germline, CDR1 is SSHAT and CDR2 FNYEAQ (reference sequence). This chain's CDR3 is CASRSGGQATYEQYF. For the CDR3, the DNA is TGTGCCAGCAGGTCCGGGGGACAGGCGACCTACGAGCAGTACTTC.

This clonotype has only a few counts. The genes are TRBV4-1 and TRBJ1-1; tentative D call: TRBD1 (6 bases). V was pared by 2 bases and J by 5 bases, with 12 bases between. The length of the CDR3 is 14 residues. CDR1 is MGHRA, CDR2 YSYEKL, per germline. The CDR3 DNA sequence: TGCGCCAGCAGCCAACGAACAGGGCAGACTGAAGCTTTCTTT. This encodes CASSQRTGQTEAFF.